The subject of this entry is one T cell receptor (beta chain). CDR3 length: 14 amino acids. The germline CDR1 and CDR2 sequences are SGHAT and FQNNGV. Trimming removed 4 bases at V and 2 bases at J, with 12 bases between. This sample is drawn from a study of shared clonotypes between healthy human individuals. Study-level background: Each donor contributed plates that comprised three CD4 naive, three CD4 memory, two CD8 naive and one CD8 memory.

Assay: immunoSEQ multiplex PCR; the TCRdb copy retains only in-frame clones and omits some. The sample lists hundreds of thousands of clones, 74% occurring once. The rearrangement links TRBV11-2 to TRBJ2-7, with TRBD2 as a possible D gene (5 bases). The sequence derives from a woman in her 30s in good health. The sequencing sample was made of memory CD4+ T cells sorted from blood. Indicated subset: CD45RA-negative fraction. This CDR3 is CASSYRADPYEQYF. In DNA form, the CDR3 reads TGTGCCAGCAGCTATAGAGCGGACCCCTACGAGCAGTACTTC.